This T cell receptor (beta chain) is drawn from a study of blood T cell repertoires in COVID-19 (dated by TCRdb to about 2020). General notes on the study: Samples covering the acute and convalescent phases of COVID-19 were provided by collaborators in the United States, Italy and Spain. The prospective study material was composed of cDNA or gDNA derived from T cells, B-cell-depleted T cells, or PBMCs. The repertoires were released in a freely available public database meant as a resource for research on the immune response to SARS-CoV-2. Where available, HLA class I and class II types were taken from metadata supplied by the sample provider and were not determined by assay-based typing. The samples were drawn from two sources: the first 160 participants of the ongoing ImmuneRACE study, and 1,200 or so subjects contributed by 6 global collaborators. A de-identified subject ID, COVID-19 status, age in years and sex were almost always included in the sample metadata. The dataset comprised deeply sampled blood TCRbeta repertoires from subjects exposed to, actively infected with, or recovered from COVID-19.

Overall study outcomes, separate from this receptor: Clinical and demographic metadata were provided uncurated, with the amount varying by source and participant.

Each collaborating institution followed its own protocols to collect whole blood in K2EDTA tubes. Collaborator samples were shipped for TCRbeta analysis as frozen whole blood, isolated PBMCs, or DNA extracted from either sample type. At the junction V is shortened by 1 base and J by 0 bases, with 7 bases in between. From the cysteine through the phenylalanine, the CDR3 covers 15 amino acids. Only CDR3 DNA is held: 45 bases, read in frame from base 1. As encoded in the germline V gene, CDR1 is SNHLY while CDR2 is FYNNEI. The immunoSEQ Assay, a bias-controlled multiplex PCR, was used to amplify TCRbeta CDR3 regions from genomic DNA. Per the original workflow: The number of nucleated cells in each sample was estimated by amplification of reference gene primers within the assay. To quantify the absolute abundance of each unique TCRbeta CDR3 rearrangement, sequence reads were collapsed and filtered. For each sample, productive Simpson clonality was calculated as the square root of Simpson's diversity index over productive rearrangements. What TCRdb holds here is the immuneACCESS table cut down to in-frame rearrangements. Part of the clones is not present; checked against another copy, under half of the missing clones reflect an unresolved V gene, and the others are unexplained. V, J and clone size are those of that table, while D and trimming were read from the DNA. The sample yields 250,000 to 300,000 clones; 81% were counted once. The top ten hold around 2.9% of the sample.

To note about this clone: Its antigen is not yet known. No much larger clone is present one base from it, and per-base qualities are unavailable.

The receptor chain draws on TRBV2 and TRBJ2-1, with the D gene not confidently named. This sequence was found in a woman in her sixties with active or convalescent COVID-19. Sample: peripheral blood. Read as DNA, the sequence is TGTGCCAGCAGTGAAGGGCAGAACTCCTACAATGAGCAGTTCTTC. It specifies CASSEGQNSYNEQFF.